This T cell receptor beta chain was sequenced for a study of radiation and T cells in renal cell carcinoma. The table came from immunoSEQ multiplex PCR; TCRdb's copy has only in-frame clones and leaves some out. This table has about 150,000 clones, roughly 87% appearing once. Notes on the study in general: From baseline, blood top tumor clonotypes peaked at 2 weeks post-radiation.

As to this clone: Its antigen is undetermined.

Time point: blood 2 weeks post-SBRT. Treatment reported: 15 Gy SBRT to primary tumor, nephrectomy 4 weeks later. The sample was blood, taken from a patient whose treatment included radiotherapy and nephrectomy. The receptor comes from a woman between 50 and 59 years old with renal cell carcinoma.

The CDR3 DNA follows: TGTGCCAGCGGGAACGGGGGCCCCTCAAATGAGCAGTTCTTC. It codes for CASGNGGPSNEQFF. The chain couples TRBV2 to TRBJ2-1; D may be TRBD1 or TRBD2 (6 bases each). The V gene's germline CDR1 is SNHLY and CDR2 FYNNEI. This CDR3 comprises 14 residues. The V gene lost 8 bases and the J gene lost 7 bases, with 18 bases spanning the gap. The variable domain in full, with the rest retrieved from reference TRBV2 and TRBJ2-1, is EPEVTQTPSHQVTQMGQEVILRCVPISNHLYFYWYRQILGQKVEFLVSFYNNEISEKSEIFDDQFSVERPDGSNFTLKIRSTKLEDSAMYFCASGNGGPSNEQFFGPGTRLTVL.